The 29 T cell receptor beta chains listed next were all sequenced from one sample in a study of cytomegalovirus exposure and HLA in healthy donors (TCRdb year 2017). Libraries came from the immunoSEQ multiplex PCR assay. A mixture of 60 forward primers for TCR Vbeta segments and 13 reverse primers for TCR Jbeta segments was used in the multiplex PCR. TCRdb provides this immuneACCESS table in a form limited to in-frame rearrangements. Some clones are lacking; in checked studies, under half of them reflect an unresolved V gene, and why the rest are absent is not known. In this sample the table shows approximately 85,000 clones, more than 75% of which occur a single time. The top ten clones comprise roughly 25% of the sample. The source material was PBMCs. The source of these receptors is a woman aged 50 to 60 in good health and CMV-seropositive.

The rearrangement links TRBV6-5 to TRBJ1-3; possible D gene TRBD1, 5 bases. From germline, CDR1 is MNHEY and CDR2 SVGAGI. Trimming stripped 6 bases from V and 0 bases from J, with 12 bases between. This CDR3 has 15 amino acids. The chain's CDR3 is CASRRGPSSGNTIYF. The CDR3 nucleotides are TGTGCCAGCAGGCGGGGACCGTCCTCTGGAAACACCATATATTTT.

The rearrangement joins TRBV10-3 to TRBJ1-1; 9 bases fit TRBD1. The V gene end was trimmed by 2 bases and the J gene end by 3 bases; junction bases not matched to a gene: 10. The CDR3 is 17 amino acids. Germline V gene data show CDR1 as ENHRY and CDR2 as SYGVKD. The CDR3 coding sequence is TGTGCCATCAGTGAGAGCGCGGACAGGGGAGGGGACACTGAAGCTTTCTTT. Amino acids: CAISESADRGGDTEAFF.

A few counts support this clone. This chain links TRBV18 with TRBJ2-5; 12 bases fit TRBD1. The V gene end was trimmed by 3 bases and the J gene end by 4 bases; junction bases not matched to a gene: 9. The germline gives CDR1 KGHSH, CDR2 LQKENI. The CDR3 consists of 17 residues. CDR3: CASSPPRGTGGGETQYF. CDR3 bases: TGTGCCAGCTCACCGCCTCGGGGGACAGGGGGCGGAGAGACCCAGTACTTC.

CDR3 loop: CASSQDTLRGAEAFF. For the CDR3, the DNA is TGTGCCAGCAGCCAAGACACTCTTCGGGGGGCTGAAGCTTTCTTT. The gene calls are TRBV27 and TRBJ1-1; a possible D gene is TRBD1 (5 bases). The CDR3 contains 15 residues. Trimming shortened V by 6 bases and J by 6 bases, and 20 bases separated the two germline ends. Germline-derived CDR1 and CDR2 are MNHEY and SMNVEV (reference sequence).

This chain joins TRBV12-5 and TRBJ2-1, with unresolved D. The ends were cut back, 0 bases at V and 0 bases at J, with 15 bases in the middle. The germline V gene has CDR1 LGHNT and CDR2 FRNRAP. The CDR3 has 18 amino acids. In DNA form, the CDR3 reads TGTGCTAGTGGTTTGGTCCGTCTCGCGCGGTCCTCCTACAATGAGCAGTTCTTC. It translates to CASGLVRLARSSYNEQFF. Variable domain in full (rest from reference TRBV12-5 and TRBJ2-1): DARVTQTPRHKVTEMGQEVTMRCQPILGHNTVFWYRQTMMQGLELLAYFRNRAPLDDSGMPKDRFSAEMPDATLATLKIQPSEPRDSAVYFCASGLVRLARSSYNEQFFGPGTRLTVL.

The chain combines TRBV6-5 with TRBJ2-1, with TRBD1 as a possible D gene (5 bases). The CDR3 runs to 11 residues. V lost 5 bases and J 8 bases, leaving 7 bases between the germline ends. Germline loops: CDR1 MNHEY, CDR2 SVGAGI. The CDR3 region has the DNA TGTGCCAGCAGTCAGGGATATGAGCAGTTCTTC. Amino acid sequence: CASSQGYEQFF.

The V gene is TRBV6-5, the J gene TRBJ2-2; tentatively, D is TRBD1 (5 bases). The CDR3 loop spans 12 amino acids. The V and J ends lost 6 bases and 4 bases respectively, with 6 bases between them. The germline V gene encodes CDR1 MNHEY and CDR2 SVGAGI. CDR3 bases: TGTGCCAGCAGGGGGCCCACCGGGGAGCTGTTTTTT. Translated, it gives CASRGPTGELFF.

The CDR3 loop reads CASSLTEYEGYTF. The CDR3 DNA is TGTGCCAGCAGCTTGACAGAATACGAGGGCTACACCTTC. The chain is built from TRBV7-9 and TRBJ1-2, with a possible D match to TRBD1 (5 bases). The CDR3 has 13 residues. Looked up from germline, CDR1 is SEHNR and CDR2 is FQNEAQ (reference sequence). The germline V and J ends were trimmed by 3 bases and 8 bases, with 13 bases remaining between them. The whole variable domain, filled in from reference TRBV7-9 and TRBJ1-2, reads DTGVSQNPRHKITKRGQNVTFRCDPISEHNRLYWYRQTLGQGPEFLTYFQNEAQLEKSRLLSDRFSAERPKGSFSTLEIQRTEQGDSAMYLCASSLTEYEGYTFGSGTRLTVV.

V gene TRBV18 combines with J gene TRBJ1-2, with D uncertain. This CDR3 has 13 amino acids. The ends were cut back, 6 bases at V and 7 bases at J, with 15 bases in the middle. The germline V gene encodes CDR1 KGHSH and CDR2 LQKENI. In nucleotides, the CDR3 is TGTGCCAGCTCTCACAAATCCTCCTCTGGCTACACCTTC. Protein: CASSHKSSSGYTF.

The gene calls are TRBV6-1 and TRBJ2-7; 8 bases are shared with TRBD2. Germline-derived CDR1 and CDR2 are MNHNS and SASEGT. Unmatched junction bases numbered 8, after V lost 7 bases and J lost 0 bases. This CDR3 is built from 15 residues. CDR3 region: CASNPSTSGSYEQYV. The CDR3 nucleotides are TGTGCCAGCAACCCCTCAACTAGCGGCTCCTACGAGCAGTACGTC.

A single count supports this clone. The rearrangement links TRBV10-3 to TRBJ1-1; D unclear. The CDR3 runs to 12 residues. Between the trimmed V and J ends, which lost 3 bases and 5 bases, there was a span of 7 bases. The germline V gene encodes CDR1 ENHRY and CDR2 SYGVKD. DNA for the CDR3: TGTGCCATCAGTGAAGTCCAGACTGAAGCTTTCTTT. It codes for CAISEVQTEAFF.

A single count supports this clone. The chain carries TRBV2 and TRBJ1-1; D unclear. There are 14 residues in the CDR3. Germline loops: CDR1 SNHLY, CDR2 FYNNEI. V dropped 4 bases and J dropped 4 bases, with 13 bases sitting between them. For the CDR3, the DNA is TGTGCCAGCAGTGTTACAGTGTCCTGCACTGAAGCTTTCTTT. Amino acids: CASSVTVSCTEAFF.

The CDR3 sequence is CASSEIPGGETQYF. Written as DNA, the CDR3 is TGTGCCAGCAGTGAAATTCCGGGGGGAGAGACCCAGTACTTC. The chain combines TRBV6-1 with TRBJ2-5, with 7 bases identical to TRBD2. The V segment lost 2 bases and the J segment 4 bases; nucleotides outside the gene matches: 4. Germline V gene lookup returns CDR1 MNHNS and CDR2 SASEGT. CDR3 size: 14 residues.

The CDR3 spells CASSNRANSDGYTF. The CDR3 bases are TGTGCCAGCAGCAACCGGGCGAATAGCGATGGCTACACCTTC. The chain employs TRBV11-1 and TRBJ1-2; no clear D gene. CDR3 length: 14 amino acids. CDR1 and CDR2 from the germline V gene are SGHAT and FQDESV (reference sequence). The V end was cut by 5 bases, the J end by 6 bases, with 16 bases between. Full variable domain (remainder filled in from reference TRBV11-1 and TRBJ1-2): EAEVAQSPRYKITEKSQAVAFWCDPISGHATLYWYRQILGQGPELLVQFQDESVVDDSQLPKDRFSAERLKGVDSTLKIQPAELGDSAMYLCASSNRANSDGYTFGSGTRLTVV.

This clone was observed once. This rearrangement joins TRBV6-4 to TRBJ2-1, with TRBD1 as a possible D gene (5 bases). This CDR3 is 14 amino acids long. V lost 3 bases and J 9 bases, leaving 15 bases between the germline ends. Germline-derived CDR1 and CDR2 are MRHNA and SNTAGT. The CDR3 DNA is TGTGCCAGCAGTGAGGGCAGTGGGGCCGCTGAGCAGTTCTTC. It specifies CASSEGSGAAEQFF.

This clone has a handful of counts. CDR3 sequence (DNA): TGTGCCAGCAGCTTGGACAGTCCCTATAATTCACCCCTCCACTTT. Translation gives CASSLDSPYNSPLHF. The chain recombines TRBV5-4 with TRBJ1-6; D is unclear. The CDR3 extends over 15 amino acids. Trimming took off 0 bases at V and 2 bases at J, with 6 bases between the two ends. CDR1 is SGHNT and CDR2 is YYREEE in the germline V gene (reference sequence).

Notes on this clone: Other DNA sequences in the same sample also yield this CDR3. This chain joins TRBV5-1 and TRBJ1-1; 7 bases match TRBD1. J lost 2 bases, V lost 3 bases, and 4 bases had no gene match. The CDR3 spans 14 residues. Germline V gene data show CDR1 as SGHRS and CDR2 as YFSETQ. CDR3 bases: TGCGCCAGCAGCTCCCAGGGGGTTAACACTGAAGCTTTCTTT. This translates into CASSSQGVNTEAFF.

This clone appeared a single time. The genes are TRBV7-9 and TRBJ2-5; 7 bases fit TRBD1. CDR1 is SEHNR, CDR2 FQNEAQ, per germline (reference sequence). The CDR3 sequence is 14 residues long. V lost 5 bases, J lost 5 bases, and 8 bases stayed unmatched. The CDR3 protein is CASSLDEGAETQYF. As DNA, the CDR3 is TGTGCCAGCAGCCTTGACGAGGGGGCGGAGACCCAGTACTTC.

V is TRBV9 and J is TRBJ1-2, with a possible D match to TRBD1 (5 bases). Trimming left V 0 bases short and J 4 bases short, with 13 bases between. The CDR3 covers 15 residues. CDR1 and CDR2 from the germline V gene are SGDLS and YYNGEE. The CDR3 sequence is CASSVAWLTGYGYTF. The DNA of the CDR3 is TGTGCCAGCAGCGTAGCTTGGTTAACAGGCTATGGCTACACCTTC. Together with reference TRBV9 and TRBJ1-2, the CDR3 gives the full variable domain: DSGVTQTPKHLITATGQRVTLRCSPRSGDLSVYWYQQSLDQGLQFLIQYYNGEERAKGNILERFSAQQFPDLHSELNLSSLELGDSALYFCASSVAWLTGYGYTFGSGTRLTVV.

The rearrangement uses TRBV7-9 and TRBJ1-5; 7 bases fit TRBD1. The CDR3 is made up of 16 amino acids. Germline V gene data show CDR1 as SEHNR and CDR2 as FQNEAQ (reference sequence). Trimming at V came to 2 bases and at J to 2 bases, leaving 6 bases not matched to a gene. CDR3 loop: CASSLLQGRRNQPQHF. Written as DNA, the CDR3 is TGTGCCAGCAGCTTATTACAGGGGAGGCGCAATCAGCCCCAGCATTTT.

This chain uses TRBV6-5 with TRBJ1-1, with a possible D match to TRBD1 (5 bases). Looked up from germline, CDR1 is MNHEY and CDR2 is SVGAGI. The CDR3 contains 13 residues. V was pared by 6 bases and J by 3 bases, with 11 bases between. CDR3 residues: CASRPREDTEAFF. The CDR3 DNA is TGTGCCAGCAGGCCCAGGGAGGACACTGAAGCTTTCTTT.

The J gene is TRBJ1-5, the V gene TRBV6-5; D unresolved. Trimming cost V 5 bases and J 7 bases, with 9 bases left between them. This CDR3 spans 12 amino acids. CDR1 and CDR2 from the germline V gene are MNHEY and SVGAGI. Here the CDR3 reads CASSELQQPQHF. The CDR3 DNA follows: TGTGCCAGCAGTGAGCTACAGCAGCCCCAGCATTTT.

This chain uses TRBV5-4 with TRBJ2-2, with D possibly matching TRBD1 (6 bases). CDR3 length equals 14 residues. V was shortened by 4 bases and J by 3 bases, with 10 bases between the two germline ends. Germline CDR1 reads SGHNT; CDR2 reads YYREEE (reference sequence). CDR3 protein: CASSQDSYTGELFF. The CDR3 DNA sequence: TGTGCCAGCAGCCAGGACAGTTACACCGGGGAGCTGTTTTTT.

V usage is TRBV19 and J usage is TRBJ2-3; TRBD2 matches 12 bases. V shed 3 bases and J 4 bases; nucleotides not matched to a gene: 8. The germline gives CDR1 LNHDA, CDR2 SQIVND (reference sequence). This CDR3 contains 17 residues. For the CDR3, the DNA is TGTGCCAGTAGTATCCTTTTCCTAGCGGGAGGGCCAGATACGCAGTATTTT. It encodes CASSILFLAGGPDTQYF.

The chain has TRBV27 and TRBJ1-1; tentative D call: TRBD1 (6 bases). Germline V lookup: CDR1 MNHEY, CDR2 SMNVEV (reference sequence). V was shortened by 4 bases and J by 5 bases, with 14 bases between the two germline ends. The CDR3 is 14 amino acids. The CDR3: CASSSGQWRTEAFF. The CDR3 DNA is TGTGCCAGCAGTTCAGGACAGTGGAGGACTGAAGCTTTCTTT.

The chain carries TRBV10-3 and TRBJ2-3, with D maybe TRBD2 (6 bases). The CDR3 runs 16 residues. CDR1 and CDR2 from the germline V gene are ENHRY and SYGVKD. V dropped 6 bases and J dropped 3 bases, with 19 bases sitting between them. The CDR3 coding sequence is TGTGCCATCAGCCCGGGGGTAGAGTCCCTAACAGATACGCAGTATTTT. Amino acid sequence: CAISPGVESLTDTQYF.

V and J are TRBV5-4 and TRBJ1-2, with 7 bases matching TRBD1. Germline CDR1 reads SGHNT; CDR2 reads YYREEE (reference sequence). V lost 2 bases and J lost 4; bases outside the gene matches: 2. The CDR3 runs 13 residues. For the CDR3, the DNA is TGTGCCAGCAGCTTACAGGGGATCTATGGCTACACCTTC. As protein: CASSLQGIYGYTF.

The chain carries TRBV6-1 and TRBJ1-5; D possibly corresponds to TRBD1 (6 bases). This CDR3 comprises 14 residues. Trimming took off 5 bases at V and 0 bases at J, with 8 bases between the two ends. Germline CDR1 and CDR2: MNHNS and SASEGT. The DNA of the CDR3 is TGTGCCAGCAGTAGGACAGATAGCAATCAGCCCCAGCATTTT. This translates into CASSRTDSNQPQHF.

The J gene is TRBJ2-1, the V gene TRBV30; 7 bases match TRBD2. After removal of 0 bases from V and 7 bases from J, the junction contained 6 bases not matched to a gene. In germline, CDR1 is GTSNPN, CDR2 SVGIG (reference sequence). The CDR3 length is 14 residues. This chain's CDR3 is CAWSVRRGVNEQFF. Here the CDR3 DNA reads TGTGCCTGGAGTGTACGTCGGGGGGTTAATGAGCAGTTCTTC.